The rows below give T cell receptor beta chains drawn from one sample of a study of CD8 T cells in Susac syndrome. From the immunoSEQ multiplex PCR reads, TCRdb called clonotypes with MiXCR, one entry per CDR3 protein. The sample holds 150,000 to 200,000 distinct CDR3 sequences, about 93% seen once. Sequencing was performed on CD4+ T cells from PBMCs. The receptors were sampled from a human donor in good health. CDR3s include the opening cysteine and the closing phenylalanine or tryptophan. The order of the fields is V gene, D gene, J gene, CDR3 protein. A D gene is named only where the DNA matches it firmly.

v_gene: TRBV7-9; d_gene: TRBD1; j_gene: TRBJ1-2; CDR3aa: CASSWGQGRGYGYTF
v_gene: TRBV6-5; d_gene: TRBD2; j_gene: TRBJ2-3; CDR3aa: CASSYSGTSTDTQYF
v_gene: TRBV9; d_gene: TRBD1; j_gene: TRBJ1-2; CDR3aa: CASSDWTGNQHYTF
v_gene: TRBV27; d_gene: TRBD1; j_gene: TRBJ1-2; CDR3aa: CASSRDRLGYTF
v_gene: TRBV15; d_gene: NA; j_gene: TRBJ2-7; CDR3aa: CATSRDRGLSYEQYF
v_gene: TRBV28; d_gene: NA; j_gene: TRBJ1-5; CDR3aa: CASSAQGNSNQPQHF
v_gene: TRBV15; d_gene: NA; j_gene: TRBJ2-7; CDR3aa: CATSRKGNPSEQYF
v_gene: TRBV7-9; d_gene: NA; j_gene: TRBJ2-1; CDR3aa: CASSLSGSPFF
v_gene: TRBV11-3; d_gene: NA; j_gene: TRBJ1-1; CDR3aa: CASSLGGDTEAFF
v_gene: TRBV20-1; d_gene: TRBD1; j_gene: TRBJ2-1; CDR3aa: CSARTGGVNEQFF
v_gene: TRBV5-6; d_gene: NA; j_gene: TRBJ2-2; CDR3aa: CASSRNTGELFF
v_gene: TRBV4-3; d_gene: TRBD2; j_gene: TRBJ2-7; CDR3aa: CASSQETQRGWYEQYF
v_gene: TRBV24-1; d_gene: NA; j_gene: TRBJ1-3; CDR3aa: CATNILSGNTIYF
v_gene: TRBV15; d_gene: TRBD1; j_gene: TRBJ1-2; CDR3aa: CATSMSRQGACTF
v_gene: TRBV25-1; d_gene: NA; j_gene: TRBJ2-7; CDR3aa: CASLSGTDSYEQYF
v_gene: TRBV15; d_gene: NA; j_gene: TRBJ1-6; CDR3aa: CATSREDSPLHF
v_gene: TRBV18; d_gene: TRBD2; j_gene: TRBJ2-7; CDR3aa: CASSPGLAGEQYF
v_gene: TRBV27; d_gene: NA; j_gene: TRBJ2-5; CDR3aa: CASSLHNSGETQYF
v_gene: TRBV20-1; d_gene: TRBD1; j_gene: TRBJ1-5; CDR3aa: CSASTGDQPQHF
v_gene: TRBV2; d_gene: NA; j_gene: TRBJ1-1; CDR3aa: CASSEGLNTEAFF
v_gene: TRBV20-1; d_gene: NA; j_gene: TRBJ1-6; CDR3aa: CSAREPDSQSPLHF
v_gene: TRBV3-1; d_gene: NA; j_gene: TRBJ2-3; CDR3aa: CASSPTTSSTDTQYF
v_gene: TRBV7-2; d_gene: NA; j_gene: TRBJ2-1; CDR3aa: CASSLDLGNEQFF
v_gene: TRBV25-1; d_gene: TRBD2; j_gene: TRBJ2-5; CDR3aa: CASSVWGGQETQYF
v_gene: TRBV7-2; d_gene: TRBD2; j_gene: TRBJ2-1; CDR3aa: CASSSVSGAYNEQFF
v_gene: TRBV7-9; d_gene: NA; j_gene: TRBJ1-2; CDR3aa: CASSKSRDVYGYTF
v_gene: TRBV12-3/TRBV12-4; d_gene: NA; j_gene: TRBJ2-2; CDR3aa: CASSQTENTGELFF
v_gene: TRBV29-1; d_gene: NA; j_gene: TRBJ1-4; CDR3aa: CSVDAGLRGTNEKLFF
v_gene: TRBV4-3; d_gene: NA; j_gene: TRBJ1-2; CDR3aa: CASSQEGGIYGYTF
v_gene: TRBV6-2/TRBV6-3; d_gene: NA; j_gene: TRBJ2-7; CDR3aa: CASSFEDEQYF
v_gene: TRBV27; d_gene: TRBD2; j_gene: TRBJ2-3; CDR3aa: CASHSGGSTDTQYF
v_gene: TRBV2; d_gene: NA; j_gene: TRBJ2-1; CDR3aa: CASSEFPKEFF
v_gene: TRBV13; d_gene: TRBD2; j_gene: TRBJ2-7; CDR3aa: CASSLGVAGGYEQYF
v_gene: TRBV15; d_gene: NA; j_gene: TRBJ2-7; CDR3aa: CATSRLGPEQYF
v_gene: TRBV2; d_gene: NA; j_gene: TRBJ1-5; CDR3aa: CASTGVGANQPQHF
v_gene: TRBV7-2; d_gene: TRBD2; j_gene: TRBJ2-1; CDR3aa: CASSLETLAGGINEQFF
v_gene: TRBV6-5; d_gene: NA; j_gene: TRBJ2-5; CDR3aa: CASSPFGETQYF
v_gene: TRBV7-2; d_gene: TRBD1; j_gene: TRBJ1-1; CDR3aa: CASSNRGNTEAFF
v_gene: TRBV5-4; d_gene: NA; j_gene: TRBJ1-1; CDR3aa: CASSLDGVTANTEAFF
v_gene: TRBV3-1; d_gene: NA; j_gene: TRBJ2-7; CDR3aa: CASSQAMGTRGYF
v_gene: TRBV6-2/TRBV6-3; d_gene: NA; j_gene: TRBJ2-7; CDR3aa: CASGGHYEQYF
v_gene: TRBV2; d_gene: NA; j_gene: TRBJ2-5; CDR3aa: CASSEALSENF
v_gene: TRBV15; d_gene: NA; j_gene: TRBJ2-2; CDR3aa: CATSREQEGGELFF
v_gene: TRBV10-3; d_gene: NA; j_gene: TRBJ1-1; CDR3aa: CAISGGTVRGNTEAFF
v_gene: TRBV4-3; d_gene: NA; j_gene: TRBJ1-4; CDR3aa: CASSQVSQGNEKLFF